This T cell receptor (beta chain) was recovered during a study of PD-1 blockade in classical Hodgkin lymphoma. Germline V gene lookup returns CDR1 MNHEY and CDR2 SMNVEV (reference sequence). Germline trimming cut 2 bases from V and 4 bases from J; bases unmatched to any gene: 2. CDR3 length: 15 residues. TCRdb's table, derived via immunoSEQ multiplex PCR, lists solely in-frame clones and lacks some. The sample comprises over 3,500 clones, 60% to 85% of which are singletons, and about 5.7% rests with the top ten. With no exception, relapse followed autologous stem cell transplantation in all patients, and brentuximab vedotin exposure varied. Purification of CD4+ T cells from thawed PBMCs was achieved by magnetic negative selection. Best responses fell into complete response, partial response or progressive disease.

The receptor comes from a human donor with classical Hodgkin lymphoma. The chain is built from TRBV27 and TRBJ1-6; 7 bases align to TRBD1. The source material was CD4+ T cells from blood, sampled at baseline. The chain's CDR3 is CASSLRGLYNSPLHF. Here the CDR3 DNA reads TGTGCCAGCAGTTTAAGGGGGCTGTATAATTCACCCCTCCACTTT.